The clone carrying this T cell receptor beta chain was observed at least ten times. As yet, its antigen is unknown. The ends were cut back, 3 bases at V and 4 bases at J, with 12 bases in the middle. The CDR3 spans 13 residues. Germline V gene data show CDR1 as SQVTM and CDR2 as ANQGSEA. This specimen comes from a study of early T cells in non-severe SARS-CoV-2 infection. Study context: Investigators sequenced bulk RNA drawn from unsorted whole blood, and chains remained unpaired. General study findings and limits: The matching step, a VDJdb search, favored anti-spike CD8 responses and missed private and CD4 specificities.

Each cDNA molecule carried a unique molecular identifier. TCRdb reprocessed the 5' RACE reads via MiXCR and lists one record per CDR3 protein. The repertoire holds about 47,000 distinct CDR3 sequences, with more than 9.5% as singletons. Sequencing was performed on whole blood. V is TRBV29-1 and J is TRBJ1-2; D is unclear. The receptor's source is an adult who was a healthcare worker with PCR-confirmed SARS-CoV-2 infection or an uninfected control (not recorded which). CDR3 sequence: CSVDSAGPYGYTF. CDR3 DNA sequence: TGCAGCGTTGACAGCGCCGGGCCCTATGGCTACACCTTC.